One sample yielded the 17 T cell receptor beta chains listed below, sequenced in a study of T-cell reconstitution after alpha-beta-depleted transplantation in children. During its preparation, the TCRbeta library received unique molecular identifiers. TCRdb reprocessed the PCR reads with MiXCR, giving one entry per CDR3 protein. Of around 370,000 distinct CDR3 sequences in the sample, 15% to 20% were seen once. Source: PBMCs, mostly from graft donor cells, taken 360 days after TCRalphabeta/CD19-depleted stem cell transplant. The receptors were gathered from a male patient between 2 and 10 years old who had a stem cell transplant for acute lymphoblastic leukemia, so the T cells may come from the graft donor.

The rearrangement joins TRBV30 to TRBJ2-7, with 11 bases identical to TRBD2. V was pared by 4 bases and J by 5 bases, with 1 base of the junction left unmatched. There are 12 residues in the CDR3. Per germline, CDR1 GTSNPN and CDR2 SVGIG (reference sequence). The CDR3 nucleotides read TGTGCCTGGACTAGCGGGAGGAACGAGCAGTACTTC. Protein product: CAWTSGRNEQYF.

The rearrangement joins TRBV6-2 or TRBV6-3 to TRBJ1-3, with D unclear. The CDR3 covers 14 residues. Trimming stripped 8 bases from V and 0 bases from J, with 11 bases between. CDR1 and CDR2 (germline): MNHEY, SVGEGT. CDR3 in amino acids: CASGRRSSGNTIYF. The CDR3 DNA is TGTGCCAGCGGACGGCGCTCCTCTGGAAACACCATATATTTT.

This clonotype is a singleton in its sample. The chain uses TRBV4-3 and TRBJ1-2; 7 nucleotides agree with TRBD1. J lost 2 bases, V lost 0 bases, and 6 bases had no gene match. This CDR3 has 16 residues. Germline CDR1 and CDR2: LGHNA and YSLEER. The chain's CDR3 is CASSQDERGQNYGYTF. The CDR3 DNA reads as TGCGCCAGCAGCCAAGATGAGAGGGGGCAGAACTATGGCTACACCTTC.

This clonotype was found a few times. This chain links TRBV27 with TRBJ2-1, with TRBD1 identical over 8 bases. In germline, CDR1 is MNHEY, CDR2 SMNVEV (reference sequence). With 5 bases clipped from V and 8 bases from J, the junction kept 11 bases outside the gene matches. CDR3 size: 15 residues. DNA of the CDR3: TGTGCCAGCAGTCCGAGCTGGACAGGGCGGTATGAGCAGTTCTTC. Translated: CASSPSWTGRYEQFF.

The chain combines TRBV12-3 or TRBV12-4 with TRBJ1-1; D is unresolved. This CDR3 is 14 amino acids long. Trimming shortened V by 2 bases and J by 1 base, and 8 bases separated the two germline ends. The CDR3 DNA is TGTGCCAGCAGTTTAATACCAGGGAACACTGAAGCTTTCTTT. Its translation is CASSLIPGNTEAFF.

The chain couples TRBV29-1 to TRBJ2-3, with 13 bases that match TRBD2. Germline lookup yields CDR1 SQVTM and CDR2 ANQGSEA. The CDR3 has 18 residues. Trimming took 4 bases from V and 11 from J; bases not matched to a gene: 21. Here the CDR3 DNA reads TGCAGCGTTGTCGGAGGAACGGGACTAGCGGGGCCTCGGGATGGGCAGTATTTT. Its protein product is CSVVGGTGLAGPRDGQYF.

This clonotype is termed medium-sized. This chain links TRBV5-1 with TRBJ2-3; 10 nucleotides match TRBD2. This CDR3 spans 18 amino acids. With V trimmed by 1 base and J by 5 bases, 13 bases remained unmatched. CDR1 SGHRS and CDR2 YFSETQ come from the germline V gene. CDR3 amino acids: CASSLSPRASGRLDTQYF. DNA of the CDR3: TGCGCCAGCAGCTTGAGCCCCCGGGCTAGCGGGAGATTAGATACGCAGTATTTT.

V is TRBV20-1 and J is TRBJ2-7; 7 nucleotides match TRBD2. CDR1 is DFQATT and CDR2 is SNEGSKA in the germline V gene (reference sequence). With 6 bases clipped from V and 2 bases from J, the junction kept 13 bases outside the gene matches. The CDR3 consists of 15 residues. In nucleotides, the CDR3 is TGCAGTGCCCTCCCTAGCGGCCCCGCGGCCTACGAGCAGTACTTC. Its translation: CSALPSGPAAYEQYF.

In this sample, this clonotype turned up a few times. The chain links TRBV20-1 to TRBJ2-4; 16 bases align to TRBD2. With V trimmed by 3 bases and J by 4 bases, 0 bases remained unmatched. CDR1 is DFQATT and CDR2 is SNEGSKA in the germline V gene (reference sequence). The CDR3 has 15 residues. As DNA, the CDR3 is TGCAGTGCTAGGGGACTAGCGGGAGGGAAAAACATTCAGTACTTC. Its translation is CSARGLAGGKNIQYF.

The sample holds a few counts of this clonotype. This chain connects TRBV4-3 to TRBJ2-5; TRBD2 might be the D (5 bases). The V and J ends lost 1 base and 4 bases respectively, with 25 bases between them. The CDR3 spans 19 residues. Germline V gene lookup returns CDR1 LGHNA and CDR2 YSLEER. DNA of the CDR3: TGCGCCAGCAGCCAAGTGCTGGTAGGACGAGATATTGGAGGAGAGACCCAGTACTTC. Its protein is CASSQVLVGRDIGGETQYF.

This clonotype was detected only a few times. DNA of the CDR3: TGTGCCAGCAGTTTTATTGTGGACACCGGGGAGCTGTTTTTT. It yields the protein CASSFIVDTGELFF. This chain uses TRBV28 with TRBJ2-2, with D unclear. V was cut by 3 bases and J by 3 bases, with 8 bases left in between. There are 14 residues in the CDR3. The germline V gene has CDR1 MDHEN and CDR2 SYDVKM.

This clonotype was recorded a few times. Written as DNA, the CDR3 is TGTGCCAGCAGCAAAGGACTAGAGCCTTACTACGAGCAGTACTTC. It yields the protein CASSKGLEPYYEQYF. The genes are TRBV21-1 and TRBJ2-7; the table's D call TRBD2 went unverified against the DNA. TRBV21-1 is a pseudogene. The CDR3 consists of 15 residues.

The chain has TRBV10-3 and TRBJ2-6; 9 bases are a match to TRBD2. Unmatched junction bases numbered 4, after V lost 4 bases and J lost 0 bases. This CDR3 is built from 17 residues. Germline CDR1 reads ENHRY; CDR2 reads SYGVKD. The CDR3 region is CAISAAGGTSGANVLTF. The CDR3 DNA is TGTGCCATCAGTGCAGCGGGAGGTACCTCTGGGGCCAACGTCCTGACTTTC.

The gene calls are TRBV6-2 or TRBV6-3 and TRBJ1-5; 9 bases agree with TRBD1. Per the germline V gene, CDR1 is MNHEY and CDR2 is SVGEGT. This CDR3 is 15 amino acids long. V shed 4 bases, J shed 4 bases, and the junction held 5 bases outside the gene matches. The CDR3 spells CASSFRDRVNQPQHF. The CDR3 region has the DNA TGTGCCAGCAGTTTCCGGGACAGGGTGAATCAGCCCCAGCATTTT.

This clonotype came up many times. The chain carries TRBV2 and TRBJ2-3; TRBD1 matches at 9 bases. The CDR3 has 16 residues. Germline V lookup: CDR1 SNHLY, CDR2 FYNNEI. The V segment lost 6 bases and the J segment 3 bases; nucleotides outside the gene matches: 10. The CDR3 DNA follows: TGTGCCAGCAGACAGGGGGCGATGGTAGTGACAGATACGCAGTATTTT. Protein sequence: CASRQGAMVVTDTQYF.

This clonotype appeared many times. The chain uses TRBV27 and TRBJ2-1; either TRBD1 or TRBD2 may supply D (6 bases each). Germline values: CDR1 MNHEY, CDR2 SMNVEV (reference sequence). Trimming removed 2 bases at V and 7 bases at J, with 12 bases between. This CDR3 contains 14 residues. The CDR3 DNA follows: TGTGCCAGCAGTTTAAGGGGGACTTGGAATGAGCAGTTCTTC. It codes for CASSLRGTWNEQFF.

V gene TRBV28 combines with J gene TRBJ2-3; TRBD1 agrees at 8 bases. The CDR3 contains 15 residues. Germline CDR1 is MDHEN and CDR2 is SYDVKM. Trimming removed 2 bases from V and 5 bases from J; junction bases left unmatched: 6. CDR3 DNA: TGTGCCAGCAGTTTAGGGCAGGGGGCATTAGATACGCAGTATTTT. Translating gives CASSLGQGALDTQYF.